The 10 T cell receptor beta chains listed next were all sequenced from one sample in a study of identical twins. TCRdb processed the 5' RACE reads anew with MiXCR; each CDR3 protein has one entry. Among about 240,000 distinct CDR3 sequences listed, about 10% were seen once. Sequencing used memory T cells sorted from blood. Receptors originate from a man in his forties or fifties in good health.

In this sample, this clonotype turned up many times. This chain connects TRBV12-3 or TRBV12-4 to TRBJ2-2, with a tentative D call TRBD1 (5 bases). The CDR3 contains 13 residues. V dropped 3 bases and J dropped 7 bases, with 9 bases sitting between them. The chain's CDR3 is CASSFGAGGELFF. In nucleotides, the CDR3 is TGTGCCAGCAGTTTTGGGGCCGGCGGGGAGCTGTTTTTT.

The chain joins TRBV15 to TRBJ1-5; D is perhaps TRBD1 (6 bases). The CDR3 sequence is 15 residues long. V lost 0 bases and J lost 5, with 11 bases in between. Germline V gives CDR1 LNHNV, CDR2 YYDKDF (reference sequence). CDR3 sequence reads: CATSREDSRYQPQHF. For the CDR3, the DNA is TGTGCCACCAGCAGAGAGGACAGCCGATATCAGCCCCAGCATTTT. Looking up the rest from reference TRBV15 and TRBJ1-5 gives the full variable domain: DAMVIQNPRYQVTQFGKPVTLSCSQTLNHNVMYWYQQKSSQAPKLLFHYYDKDFNNEADTPDNFQSRRPNTSFCFLDIRSPGLGDTAMYLCATSREDSRYQPQHFGDGTRLSIL.

There are many counts of this clonotype. This sequence joins TRBV7-9 and TRBJ2-1, with D uncertain. The CDR3 length is 16 residues. CDR1 SEHNR and CDR2 FQNEAQ come from the germline V gene (reference sequence). The V end lost 1 base, the J end lost 1 base, and 11 bases lay between the germline ends. The CDR3 bases are TGTGCCAGCAGCTTAGTGGTAGAGAGGTCCTACAATGAGCAGTTCTTC. Encoded protein: CASSLVVERSYNEQFF.

This clonotype was counted only a few times. The chain is built from TRBV7-2 and TRBJ2-5; 11 nucleotides line up with TRBD2. Germline-derived CDR1 and CDR2 are SGHTA and FQGNSA. This CDR3 comprises 15 residues. V lost 5 bases and J lost 4; bases outside the gene matches: 6. CDR3 in DNA: TGTGCCAGCAGCCTAAATAGCGGGAGGGGAGAGACCCAGTACTTC. Translation: CASSLNSGRGETQYF.

The genes are TRBV20-1 and TRBJ1-1; no firm D call. The germline gives CDR1 DFQATT, CDR2 SNEGSKA (reference sequence). This CDR3 contains 13 residues. The ends were cut back, 3 bases at V and 1 base at J, with 9 bases in the middle. The CDR3 region has the DNA TGCAGTGCTAGGGACCAGGAGAACACTGAAGCTTTCTTT. It yields the protein CSARDQENTEAFF.

This rearrangement joins TRBV6-1 to TRBJ1-1, with a weak D call TRBD1 (6 bases). V dropped 6 bases and J dropped 6 bases, with 17 bases sitting between them. CDR1 and CDR2 from the germline V gene are MNHNS and SASEGT. The CDR3 has 14 residues. The CDR3 loop is CASSPDSWPSEAFF. The CDR3 DNA sequence: TGTGCCAGCAGCCCGGACAGTTGGCCTTCTGAAGCTTTCTTT.

This clonotype has at least ten counts. The chain is built from TRBV3-1 and TRBJ1-5, with D possibly TRBD1 on 6 matching bases. This CDR3 comprises 16 residues. Trimming took off 4 bases at V and 2 bases at J, with 15 bases between the two ends. Per germline, CDR1 LGHDT and CDR2 YNNKEL (reference sequence). CDR3 amino acids: CASSPSWGAGNQPQHF. DNA of the CDR3: TGTGCCAGCAGCCCCTCTTGGGGGGCGGGCAATCAGCCCCAGCATTTT. The entire variable domain, with the rest obtained from reference TRBV3-1 and TRBJ1-5, is as follows: DTAVSQTPKYLVTQMGNDKSIKCEQNLGHDTMYWYKQDSKKFLKIMFSYNNKELIINETVPNRFSPKSPDKAHLNLHINSLELGDSAVYFCASSPSWGAGNQPQHFGDGTRLSIL.

This clonotype has a count of ten or more. V gene TRBV29-1 combines with J gene TRBJ2-6; possibly TRBD1 for D (6 bases). The germline V and J ends were trimmed by 6 bases and 1 base, with 16 bases remaining between them. The CDR3 consists of 16 residues. CDR1 and CDR2 (germline): SQVTM, ANQGSEA. The CDR3 nucleotides are TGCAGCGTCCCCCGGACAGTCAGTTCTGGGGCCAACGTCCTGACTTTC. It yields the protein CSVPRTVSSGANVLTF.

This clonotype was observed a few times. The chain uses TRBV7-9 and TRBJ1-2, with D unclear. In germline, CDR1 is SEHNR, CDR2 FQNEAQ (reference sequence). With 4 bases removed from V and 6 bases from J, the gap between germline ends came to 12 bases. CDR3 length: 13 residues. The CDR3 loop is CASSSGLIDGYTF. Written as DNA, the CDR3 is TGTGCCAGCAGCTCAGGCTTAATCGATGGCTACACCTTC.

J is TRBJ1-1 and V is TRBV6-5, with D unresolved. V lost 2 bases, J lost 2 bases, and 9 bases lay in between. The CDR3 extends over 14 amino acids. The V gene's germline CDR1 is MNHEY and CDR2 SVGAGI. CDR3 sequence reads: CASSYVGYNTEAFF. For the CDR3, the DNA is TGTGCCAGCAGTTACGTTGGTTATAACACTGAAGCTTTCTTT.